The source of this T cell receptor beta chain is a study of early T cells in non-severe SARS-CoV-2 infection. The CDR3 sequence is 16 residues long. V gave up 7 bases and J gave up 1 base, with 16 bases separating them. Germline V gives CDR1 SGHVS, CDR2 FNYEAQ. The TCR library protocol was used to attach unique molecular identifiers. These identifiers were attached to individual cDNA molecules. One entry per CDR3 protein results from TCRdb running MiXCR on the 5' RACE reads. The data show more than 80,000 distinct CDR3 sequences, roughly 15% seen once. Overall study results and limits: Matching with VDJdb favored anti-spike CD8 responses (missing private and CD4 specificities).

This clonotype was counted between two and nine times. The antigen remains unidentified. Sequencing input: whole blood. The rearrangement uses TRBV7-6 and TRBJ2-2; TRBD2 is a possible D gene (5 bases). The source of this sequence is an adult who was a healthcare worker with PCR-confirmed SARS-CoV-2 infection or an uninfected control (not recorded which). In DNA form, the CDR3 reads TGTGCCAGCAAAGGACTCGCCCACAGGAACACCGGGGAGCTGTTTTTT. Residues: CASKGLAHRNTGELFF. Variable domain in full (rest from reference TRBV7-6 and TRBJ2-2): GAGVSQSPRYKVTKRGQDVALRCDPISGHVSLYWYRQALGQGPEFLTYFNYEAQQDKSGLPNDRFSAERPEGSISTLTIQRTEQRDSAMYRCASKGLAHRNTGELFFGEGSRLTVL.